This paragraph covers one T cell receptor beta chain sequence. Its cognate antigen is unknown. Germline V gives CDR1 SGHVS, CDR2 FNYEAQ. Trimming took 4 bases from V and 0 from J, leaving 15 bases between them. The CDR3 is 16 residues long. The sample comes from a study of brain T cells in children with intractable seizures. General study findings and limits: Pre-surgery blood may have been undersampled, hiding some clones.

As for time point: blood from clinic visit 5 months post-surgery; TSC patient then seizure free. Assay: immunoSEQ multiplex PCR; the TCRdb copy retains only in-frame clones and omits some. The data contain 340,000 or so clones, about 94% of them singletons. This sequence joins TRBV7-6 and TRBJ1-1; possible D gene TRBD1, 6 bases. This clonotype was obtained from a boy under two years old with tuberous sclerosis and intractable seizures. The sample in question was peripheral blood, obtained roughly 5 months after surgery. This CDR3 is CASSSQQGRLNTEAFF. For the CDR3, the DNA is TGTGCCAGCAGCTCCCAACAGGGTCGACTGAACACTGAAGCTTTCTTT.